These 28 T cell receptor beta chains were sequenced from one sample in a study of cytomegalovirus exposure and HLA in healthy donors. The PCR had 60 Vbeta and 13 Jbeta primers. Measured with immunoSEQ multiplex PCR; TCRdb has only the in-frame clones, and not every one. Altogether about 130,000 clones are present, 80% being singletons, with the ten largest covering roughly 4%. The sample taken for sequencing was PBMCs. The source of these receptors is a middle-aged woman in good health and CMV-seronegative.

This clone was observed a single time. This rearrangement joins TRBV19 to TRBJ2-6, with 11 bases that match TRBD1. The CDR3 is 18 residues long. The germline V gene encodes CDR1 LNHDA and CDR2 SQIVND (reference sequence). With V trimmed by 3 bases and J by 1 base, 5 bases remained unmatched. The chain's CDR3 is CASSMSGQGVSGANVLTF. The CDR3 DNA sequence: TGTGCCAGTAGTATGTCGGGACAGGGGGTTTCTGGGGCCAACGTCCTGACTTTC. Full variable domain (outside the CDR3, taken from reference TRBV19 and TRBJ2-6): DGGITQSPKYLFRKEGQNVTLSCEQNLNHDAMYWYRQDPGQGLRLIYYSQIVNDFQKGDIAEGYSVSREKKESFPLTVTSAQKNPTAFYLCASSMSGQGVSGANVLTFGAGSRLTVL.

This clone has only a few counts. The rearrangement links TRBV4-3 to TRBJ1-5, with D uncertain. The CDR3 sequence is 15 residues long. Germline CDR1 LGHNA, CDR2 YSLEER. V was shortened by 4 bases and J by 6 bases, with 16 bases between the two germline ends. CDR3 residues: CASSPGLTSGQPQHF. In DNA, the CDR3 is TGCGCCAGCAGCCCCGGACTCACCAGCGGTCAGCCCCAGCATTTT.

The chain combines TRBV6-5 with TRBJ2-1, with 9 positions matching TRBD2. This CDR3 has 15 residues. The germline V gene encodes CDR1 MNHEY and CDR2 SVGAGI. V lost 2 bases, J lost 12 bases, and 11 bases stayed unmatched. The CDR3 spells CASSYEGAGGLGQFF. The CDR3 region has the DNA TGTGCCAGCAGTTACGAGGGAGCGGGGGGCCTGGGGCAGTTCTTC.

This clone was picked up a small number of times. The J gene is TRBJ2-5, the V gene TRBV5-1, with D possibly TRBD2 on 5 matching bases. The DNA end is more similar to TRBJ2-7, so the J call may be wrong. This CDR3 has 14 amino acids. Germline assignment: CDR1 SGHRS and CDR2 YFSETQ. The CDR3 coding sequence is TGCGCCAGCAGCTTTAGCGCGCTCTCCTACGAGCAGTACTTC. Protein: CASSFSALSYEQYF.

This chain links TRBV7-2 with TRBJ2-3; 12 positions match TRBD2. V dropped 1 base and J dropped 6; count of bases not matched to a gene: 5. CDR3 length equals 16 residues. Germline V gives CDR1 SGHTA, CDR2 FQGNSA. CDR3 loop: CASSLGLAGGRDTQYF. The CDR3 DNA sequence: TGTGCCAGCAGCTTAGGCCTAGCGGGGGGGCGGGATACGCAGTATTTT.

CDR3 sequence: CASSREAGELFF. The CDR3 nucleotides read TGTGCCAGCAGCCGGGAAGCCGGGGAGCTGTTTTTT. The chain combines TRBV7-9 with TRBJ2-2; a weak D match, TRBD2 (5 bases). Trimming took 5 bases from V and 6 from J, leaving 7 bases between them. Germline V lookup: CDR1 SEHNR, CDR2 FQNEAQ (reference sequence). This CDR3 is built from 12 residues. Combining the CDR3 with reference TRBV7-9 and TRBJ2-2 gives the whole variable domain DTGVSQNPRHKITKRGQNVTFRCDPISEHNRLYWYRQTLGQGPEFLTYFQNEAQLEKSRLLSDRFSAERPKGSFSTLEIQRTEQGDSAMYLCASSREAGELFFGEGSRLTVL.

The chain couples TRBV5-6 to TRBJ2-7; D possibly corresponds to TRBD2 (5 bases). Trimming shortened V by 4 bases and J by 3 bases, and 8 bases separated the two germline ends. This CDR3 is built from 12 residues. The germline V gene encodes CDR1 SGHDT and CDR2 YYEEEE. This CDR3 is CASSPGDYEQYF. The DNA of the CDR3 is TGTGCCAGCAGCCCCGGGGACTACGAGCAGTACTTC.

In DNA form, the CDR3 reads TGCGCCAGCAGCCAAGATGGCGGATATCAGCCCCAGCATTTT. This translates into CASSQDGGYQPQHF. This sequence joins TRBV4-1 and TRBJ1-5, with D unresolved. V lost 0 bases to trimming and J lost 5 bases, with 8 bases between them. Germline loops: CDR1 MGHRA, CDR2 YSYEKL. This CDR3 has 14 residues.

This clone has only a few counts. Other DNA sequences in the sample encode the same CDR3. The chain carries TRBV5-1 and TRBJ2-7; D is perhaps TRBD1 (6 bases). This CDR3 has 13 residues. V was shortened by 5 bases and J by 0 bases, with 9 bases between the two germline ends. Germline CDR1 SGHRS, CDR2 YFSETQ. Written as DNA, the CDR3 is TGCGCCAGCAGGGCGGACAGCTCCTACGAGCAGTACTTC. Protein: CASRADSSYEQYF. Drawing the rest from reference TRBV5-1 and TRBJ2-7, the complete variable domain is KAGVTQTPRYLIKTRGQQVTLSCSPISGHRSVSWYQQTPGQGLQFLFEYFSETQRNKGNFPGRFSGRQFSNSRSEMNVSTLELGDSALYLCASRADSSYEQYFGPGTRLTVT.

The chain links TRBV4-3 to TRBJ1-5; D gene uncertain. The germline CDR1 and CDR2 sequences are LGHNA and YSLEER. Trimming took 0 bases from V and 1 from J, leaving 10 bases between them. The CDR3 sequence is 16 residues long. CDR3 loop: CASSQEYFSSNQPQHF. The CDR3 DNA is TGCGCCAGCAGCCAAGAGTACTTTTCCAGCAATCAGCCCCAGCATTTT.

This chain joins TRBV5-4 and TRBJ1-1; possibly TRBD1 for D (6 bases). Germline CDR1 reads SGHNT; CDR2 reads YYREEE (reference sequence). This CDR3 region has 14 residues. Trimming left V 6 bases short and J 0 bases short, with 12 bases between. As DNA, the CDR3 is TGTGCCAGCACCCCCGACAGGTTGAACACTGAAGCTTTCTTT. It is translated as CASTPDRLNTEAFF.

The chain's CDR3 is CASSQVEAGGLEQFF. The CDR3 nucleotides read TGCGCCAGCAGCCAAGTAGAGGCGGGAGGGCTTGAGCAGTTCTTC. V and J are TRBV4-1 and TRBJ2-1, with 9 nucleotides matching TRBD2. Germline V gene sequence: CDR1 MGHRA, CDR2 YSYEKL. The CDR3 length is 15 residues. The junction had 7 bases not matched to a gene; V was cut back by 1 base and J by 9 bases.

The chain joins TRBV6-5 to TRBJ1-2; weak D call: TRBD1 (5 bases). V was clipped by 5 bases and J by 7 bases, with 11 bases between them. Germline loops: CDR1 MNHEY, CDR2 SVGAGI. The CDR3 sequence is 12 residues long. The CDR3 DNA sequence: TGTGCCAGCAGTGCGGACATGGTTGGCTACACCTTC. Its translation: CASSADMVGYTF.

The J gene is TRBJ2-5, the V gene TRBV5-4; 8 bases are shared with TRBD2. V lost 4 bases, J lost 5 bases, and 4 bases stayed unmatched. Germline V gene sequence: CDR1 SGHNT, CDR2 YYREEE (reference sequence). This CDR3 has 13 amino acids. In nucleotides, the CDR3 is TGTGCCAGCAGCCCCTCGGGGGGGGAGACCCAGTACTTC. Residues: CASSPSGGETQYF.

The rearrangement joins TRBV28 to TRBJ2-7, with 13 bases matching TRBD2. J was trimmed by 7 bases and V by 8 bases; bases with no gene match: 5. CDR1 is MDHEN and CDR2 is SYDVKM in the germline V gene. This CDR3 is built from 13 residues. CDR3 in amino acids: CASRTSGSREQYF. In DNA, the CDR3 is TGTGCCAGCCGGACTAGCGGGAGTCGGGAGCAGTACTTC.

The table lists this clone with a few counts. The chain recombines TRBV18 with TRBJ1-4; 8 nucleotides agree with TRBD1. The length of the CDR3 is 13 residues. Losses at the gene ends were 6 bases for V and 7 bases for J; bases not matched to a gene: 4. Germline CDR1 reads KGHSH; CDR2 reads LQKENI. The DNA of the CDR3 is TGTGCCAGCTCCCGAGGACAGGGTGAAAAACTGTTTTTT. Protein: CASSRGQGEKLFF.

Points on this clone: This sample also contains other DNA sequences that code for the same CDR3. V usage is TRBV27 and J usage is TRBJ1-1; D not resolved. The length of the CDR3 is 11 residues. In germline, CDR1 is MNHEY, CDR2 SMNVEV (reference sequence). Trimming stripped 6 bases from V and 3 bases from J, with 5 bases between. The CDR3 coding sequence is TGTGCCAGCAGATCCTACACTGAAGCTTTCTTT. As protein: CASRSYTEAFF.

The chain carries TRBV4-2 and TRBJ2-2; possibly TRBD2 for D (6 bases). CDR1 is LGHNA, CDR2 YNFKEQ, per germline. The length of the CDR3 is 18 residues. V was shortened by 2 bases and J by 3 bases, with 19 bases between the two germline ends. For the CDR3, the DNA is TGTGCCAGCAGCCAACGCCATCCCTCCGGGAGCTACACCGGGGAGCTGTTTTTT. Translated: CASSQRHPSGSYTGELFF.

The chain has TRBV7-2 and TRBJ1-5; D unresolved. The CDR3 is 17 amino acids. V dropped 6 bases and J dropped 2 bases, with 20 bases sitting between them. CDR1 is SGHTA, CDR2 FQGNSA, per germline. CDR3 DNA sequence: TGTGCCAGCAGTCGCAACGGACTATTTTACGGCAATCAGCCCCAGCATTTT. It codes for CASSRNGLFYGNQPQHF.

The rearrangement joins TRBV30 to TRBJ2-7; 7 bases agree with TRBD1. The ends lost 8 bases at V and 5 bases at J; junction bases unmatched: 18. Per germline, CDR1 GTSNPN and CDR2 SVGIG (reference sequence). The CDR3 contains 15 residues. This CDR3 is CAPEGGTGVFNEQYF. The CDR3 DNA reads TGTGCCCCTGAAGGTGGAACAGGGGTTTTCAACGAGCAGTACTTC.

The chain joins TRBV7-9 to TRBJ2-1; TRBD2 is a possible D gene (5 bases). The germline V gene has CDR1 SEHNR and CDR2 FQNEAQ (reference sequence). This CDR3 comprises 15 residues. V dropped 2 bases and J dropped 9 bases, with 17 bases sitting between them. The CDR3, as DNA: TGTGCCAGCAGCTTATTAATCGGCGGGCGCGCTGAGCAGTTCTTC. Protein: CASSLLIGGRAEQFF.

The rearrangement uses TRBV9 and TRBJ2-3, with D tentatively TRBD1 (5 bases). The CDR3 is 15 amino acids. Trimming took 0 bases from V and 1 from J, leaving 9 bases between them. Germline V lookup: CDR1 SGDLS, CDR2 YYNGEE. CDR3 protein: CASSVVVGGTDTQYF. The CDR3 DNA follows: TGTGCCAGCAGCGTAGTGGTAGGGGGCACAGATACGCAGTATTTT.

V gene TRBV11-1 combines with J gene TRBJ1-5, with 11 bases identical to TRBD1. This CDR3 contains 19 residues. Germline V CDR1 and CDR2: SGHAT, FQDESV (reference sequence). V gave up 3 bases and J gave up 0 bases; unmatched junction bases: 10. The CDR3 region is CASSLIRDRGANSNQPQHF. CDR3 bases: TGTGCCAGCAGCTTGATCCGGGACAGGGGGGCCAATAGCAATCAGCCCCAGCATTTT.

The chain joins TRBV5-1 to TRBJ1-6, with D perhaps matching TRBD1 (6 bases). Germline V gene data show CDR1 as SGHRS and CDR2 as YFSETQ. The CDR3 runs 15 residues. Trimming took 2 bases from V and 6 from J, leaving 12 bases between them. CDR3 protein: CASSLQGLTNSPLHF. CDR3 nucleotides: TGCGCCAGCAGCTTACAGGGATTGACTAATTCACCCCTCCACTTT.

V usage is TRBV10-3 and J usage is TRBJ2-2; the D gene is possibly TRBD2 (6 bases). Germline assignment: CDR1 ENHRY and CDR2 SYGVKD. CDR3 length: 15 residues. V was trimmed by 4 bases and J by 6 bases, leaving 15 bases between them. This CDR3 is CAISVKPSDPGELFF. The CDR3 nucleotides read TGTGCCATCAGTGTAAAGCCTAGCGACCCCGGGGAGCTGTTTTTT.

This CDR3 is CASSPPNREWYEQYF. The CDR3 DNA is TGTGCCAGCAGCCCACCTAACAGGGAGTGGTACGAGCAGTACTTC. This chain connects TRBV6-5 to TRBJ2-7; D is possibly TRBD1 (6 bases). This CDR3 spans 15 amino acids. V dropped 6 bases and J dropped 4 bases, with 19 bases sitting between them. Germline CDR1 is MNHEY and CDR2 is SVGAGI.

Comments on this clone: Other DNA sequences within the sample encode an identical CDR3. The gene calls are TRBV6-5 and TRBJ2-7; a possible D gene is TRBD2 (6 bases). The V gene lost 0 bases and the J gene lost 2 bases, with 8 bases spanning the gap. The V gene's germline CDR1 is MNHEY and CDR2 SVGAGI. The CDR3 runs 14 residues. CDR3: CASSYSSGPYEQYF. Here the CDR3 DNA reads TGTGCCAGCAGTTACTCGAGCGGGCCCTACGAGCAGTACTTC.

The V gene is TRBV10-1, the J gene TRBJ1-1; no clear D gene. This CDR3 has 15 amino acids. With 2 bases removed from V and 4 bases from J, the gap between germline ends came to 14 bases. Germline values: CDR1 WNHNN, CDR2 SYGVQD (reference sequence). Written as DNA, the CDR3 is TGCGCCAGCAGTGAGGGCTCAGGCGCGGGCACTGAAGCTTTCTTT. The encoded protein is CASSEGSGAGTEAFF.